Below are 29 T cell receptor beta chains sequenced from a single sample in a study of blood T cells in healthy people across ages. Then a second PCR, running about 6 to 12 cycles, was carried out with a sample-barcoded 5' primer and a J-beta primer mix. TCRdb reprocessed the 5' RACE reads with MiXCR, giving one entry per CDR3 protein. The sample records 540,000 or so distinct CDR3 sequences, approximately 25% being singletons. Another study also made use of these data, one on T cells of mothers and their children.

The material sequenced was blood. The receptors were gathered from a boy between 10 and 17 years old in good health.

This clonotype was detected a few times. The chain employs TRBV27 and TRBJ1-5; D is unresolved. Germline CDR1 MNHEY, CDR2 SMNVEV (reference sequence). The CDR3 loop spans 16 amino acids. Trimming removed 0 bases from V and 0 bases from J, with 9 bases in between. CDR3 coding DNA: TGTGCCAGCAGTTTATCGAATCTTTATAGCAATCAGCCCCAGCATTTT. It is translated as CASSLSNLYSNQPQHF.

This chain uses TRBV27 with TRBJ1-1; tentative D call: TRBD1 (5 bases). Trimming took 3 bases from V and 1 from J, leaving 9 bases between them. This CDR3 is 14 amino acids long. Germline values: CDR1 MNHEY, CDR2 SMNVEV (reference sequence). The CDR3 DNA reads TGTGCCAGCAGTTTCGGCGGGGCGAACACTGAAGCTTTCTTT. This gives the protein CASSFGGANTEAFF.

The chain links TRBV6-2 or TRBV6-3 to TRBJ1-5; no firm D call. V was cut by 5 bases and J by 6 bases, with 26 bases left in between. Germline V gives CDR1 MNHEY, CDR2 SVGEGT. The CDR3 covers 18 residues. The CDR3 loop reads CASSPYAVSMTASQPQHF. CDR3 DNA sequence: TGTGCCAGCAGTCCTTACGCCGTATCAATGACTGCGAGTCAGCCCCAGCATTTT.

There are a few counts of this clonotype. V and J are TRBV5-1 and TRBJ2-1, with 12 bases that match TRBD2. Germline lookup yields CDR1 SGHRS and CDR2 YFSETQ. This CDR3 spans 16 amino acids. Germline trimming cut 0 bases from V and 3 bases from J; bases unmatched to any gene: 1. The CDR3 region is CASSLGTSGNYNEQFF. CDR3 bases: TGCGCCAGCAGCTTGGGGACTAGCGGGAACTACAATGAGCAGTTCTTC. Using reference TRBV5-1 and TRBJ2-1 for the parts outside the CDR3, the full variable domain is KAGVTQTPRYLIKTRGQQVTLSCSPISGHRSVSWYQQTPGQGLQFLFEYFSETQRNKGNFPGRFSGRQFSNSRSEMNVSTLELGDSALYLCASSLGTSGNYNEQFFGPGTRLTVL.

The chain carries TRBV29-1 and TRBJ2-6; the match to TRBD1 covers 8 bases. Germline V lookup: CDR1 SQVTM, CDR2 ANQGSEA. The CDR3 has 17 residues. J gave up 0 bases and V 6 bases, and 10 bases lay outside the gene matches. This CDR3 is CSVPGTGLSSGANVLTF. The CDR3 DNA is TGCAGCGTACCCGGGACAGGACTGAGCTCTGGGGCCAACGTCCTGACTTTC.

The chain has TRBV9 and TRBJ2-2; D is ambiguous. With 0 bases removed from V and 7 bases from J, the gap between germline ends came to 10 bases. The CDR3 has 14 amino acids. Germline values: CDR1 SGDLS, CDR2 YYNGEE. The CDR3 protein is CASSVGGLGGELFF. CDR3 coding DNA: TGTGCCAGCAGCGTAGGGGGTCTCGGCGGGGAGCTGTTTTTT.

This chain joins TRBV4-3 and TRBJ2-1; 8 nucleotides align to TRBD2. Germline lookup yields CDR1 LGHNA and CDR2 YSLEER. J lost 1 base, V lost 2 bases, and 4 bases had no gene match. The CDR3 is 16 residues long. The CDR3: CASSQLSGTSYNEQFF. The CDR3 DNA reads as TGCGCCAGCAGCCAACTTAGCGGGACTTCCTACAATGAGCAGTTCTTC.

This clonotype appeared a few times. At one boundary the junction diverges from the germline segment, which might be a read error. The gene calls are TRBV7-2 and TRBJ1-2; possibly TRBD1 for D (5 bases). This CDR3 spans 14 amino acids. Germline loops: CDR1 SGHTA, CDR2 FQGNSA. CDR3 region: CAGSFEGPPYGYTF. CDR3 nucleotide sequence: TGTGCCGGCAGCTTCGAGGGGCCACCTTATGGCTACACCTTC.

The CDR3 protein is CASSLLGTNQPQHF. For the CDR3, the DNA is TGTGCCAGCAGCTTGCTGGGGACCAATCAGCCCCAGCATTTT. The rearrangement links TRBV5-6 to TRBJ1-5; a weak D match, TRBD1 (5 bases). CDR1 and CDR2 from the germline V gene are SGHDT and YYEEEE. The CDR3 runs 14 residues. V was trimmed by 1 base and J by 3 bases, leaving 8 bases between them.

The chain has TRBV6-5 and TRBJ2-2; D possibly uses TRBD1 or TRBD2 (6 bases each). This CDR3 comprises 14 residues. The ends were cut back, 2 bases at V and 8 bases at J, with 12 bases in the middle. Looked up from germline, CDR1 is MNHEY and CDR2 is SVGAGI. In DNA, the CDR3 is TGTGCCAGCAGTTACCCCGGGGGCTTAGGGGAGCTGTTTTTT. Protein product: CASSYPGGLGELFF.

This clonotype has just a few counts. The chain recombines TRBV4-2 with TRBJ2-7; TRBD2 aligns across 10 bases. The germline V gene has CDR1 LGHNA and CDR2 YNFKEQ. This CDR3 comprises 16 residues. The V segment lost 0 bases and the J segment 2 bases; nucleotides outside the gene matches: 4. CDR3 in amino acids: CASSQEASGSAYEQYF. CDR3 in DNA: TGTGCCAGCAGCCAAGAGGCTAGCGGGAGTGCCTACGAGCAGTACTTC.

This sequence joins TRBV20-1 and TRBJ1-5; 10 positions match TRBD1. Trimming cost V 6 bases and J 4 bases; bases outside gene matches: 6. CDR1 and CDR2 (germline): DFQATT, SNEGSKA (reference sequence). The length of the CDR3 is 14 residues. CDR3 coding DNA: TGCAGTGCAAGACAGGGGGCTCGAAATCAGCCCCAGCATTTT. Translating it yields CSARQGARNQPQHF.

The gene calls are TRBV20-1 and TRBJ2-5; TRBD1 or TRBD2 may be the D gene (7 bases each). The J call may be in error: the DNA end matches TRBJ2-7 better. Germline CDR1 DFQATT, CDR2 SNEGSKA (reference sequence). This CDR3 region has 17 residues. The chain's CDR3 is CSASWGGRQGEPYEQYF. CDR3 bases: TGCAGTGCTAGTTGGGGGGGCCGGCAGGGGGAACCTTACGAGCAGTACTTC.

The chain employs TRBV7-9 and TRBJ2-1; D gene ambiguous. The J call may be wrong; the DNA end is better matched by TRBJ2-7. CDR1 is SEHNR, CDR2 FQNEAQ, per germline (reference sequence). The CDR3 is made up of 12 amino acids. CDR3 protein: CASSPDNYEQYF. The DNA for the CDR3 is TGTGCCAGCAGCCCCGACAACTACGAGCAGTACTTC.

The chain links TRBV7-2 to TRBJ2-7; maybe TRBD1 (6 bases). Per germline, CDR1 SGHTA and CDR2 FQGNSA. V was cut by 3 bases and J by 3 bases, with 12 bases left in between. The CDR3 length is 14 residues. This chain's CDR3 is CASSFHPGDYEQYF. DNA of the CDR3: TGTGCCAGCAGCTTTCATCCAGGGGACTACGAGCAGTACTTC.

This clonotype was seen more than once but under ten times. The J gene is TRBJ2-5, the V gene TRBV11-2; 8 nucleotides line up with TRBD2. Looked up from germline, CDR1 is SGHAT and CDR2 is FQNNGV. Trimming took 2 bases from V and 0 from J; bases not matched to a gene: 5. The length of the CDR3 is 16 residues. The chain's CDR3 is CASSLFWREDQETQYF. In nucleotides, the CDR3 is TGTGCCAGCAGCTTATTTTGGCGGGAGGACCAAGAGACCCAGTACTTC.

J is TRBJ2-1 and V is TRBV6-6; 10 nucleotides match TRBD1. CDR1 and CDR2 from the germline V gene are MNHNY and SVGAGI (reference sequence). V lost 4 bases to trimming and J lost 5 bases; unmatched junction nucleotides: 5. CDR3 length: 15 amino acids. CDR3 in amino acids: CASSWGTGVDNEQFF. The CDR3 DNA follows: TGTGCCAGCAGTTGGGGGACAGGGGTCGACAATGAGCAGTTCTTC.

V and J are TRBV3-1 and TRBJ2-4, with 10 positions matching TRBD2. The trim removed 3 bases at V and 2 bases at J, leaving 7 bases unmatched. CDR1 LGHDT and CDR2 YNNKEL come from the germline V gene (reference sequence). The CDR3 runs 17 residues. The CDR3 loop reads CASSHPRAGGTKNIQYF. The CDR3 DNA sequence: TGTGCCAGCAGCCATCCCCGAGCGGGAGGGACCAAAAACATTCAGTACTTC.

DNA of the CDR3: TGCAGTGCCATCTTAAACGGCGACTATGGCTACACCTTC. This encodes CSAILNGDYGYTF. V usage is TRBV20-1 and J usage is TRBJ1-2; D remains ambiguous. Germline CDR1 reads DFQATT; CDR2 reads SNEGSKA (reference sequence). The CDR3 covers 13 residues. V was clipped by 6 bases and J by 3 bases, with 14 bases between them.

This clonotype was seen more than once but under ten times. The conserved closing phenylalanine or tryptophan is absent in this CDR3, likely reflecting a read error. The genes are TRBV7-9 and TRBJ1-2; D is possibly TRBD1 (6 bases). Germline CDR1 SEHNR, CDR2 FQNEAQ (reference sequence). The CDR3 has 14 residues. The V end lost 5 bases, the J end lost 2 bases, and 12 bases lay between the germline ends. CDR3 nucleotides: TGTGCCAGCAGCGCGGACAGAGCGAACTATGGCTACACCTTA. Residues: CASSADRANYGYTL.

A remark on this clonotype: An end of the junction does not agree with germline; a read error may underlie this. The gene calls are TRBV5-6 and TRBJ2-5; 7 bases map to TRBD1. Germline V gene lookup returns CDR1 SGHDT and CDR2 YYEEEE. The CDR3 has 18 residues. Here the CDR3 DNA reads TGTGCCAGCAGCTTGGGCCCACATGGGACAGAAGGGCAAGAGGCCCAGTACTTC. It translates to CASSLGPHGTEGQEAQYF. The full variable domain, in which reference TRBV5-6 and TRBJ2-5 provide the parts outside the CDR3, is DAGVTQSPTHLIKTRGQQVTLRCSPKSGHDTVSWYQQALGQGPQFIFQYYEEEERQRGNFPDRFSGHQFPNYSSELNVNALLLGDSALYLCASSLGPHGTEGQEAQYFGPGTRLLVL.

This clonotype came up many times. V usage is TRBV6-2 or TRBV6-3 and J usage is TRBJ1-1; D gene ambiguous. The V and J ends lost 3 bases and 2 bases respectively, with 13 bases between them. The CDR3 totals 15 residues. CDR1 and CDR2 from the germline V gene are MNHEY and SVGEGT. The CDR3 loop reads CASSYGPGGNTEAFF. For the CDR3, the DNA is TGTGCCAGCAGTTATGGTCCGGGTGGAAACACTGAAGCTTTCTTT.

Of note for this clonotype: At one end, the junction sequence differs from germline, possibly due to a read error. V and J are TRBV12-3 or TRBV12-4 and TRBJ2-7; either TRBD1 or TRBD2 may fit D (5 bases each). The CDR3 contains 14 residues. The CDR3 DNA reads TGCGCCAGCAGTTTGGGACCTTCCGCCTACGAGCAGTACTTC. Protein sequence: CASSLGPSAYEQYF.

The genes are TRBV27 and TRBJ2-1; D gene ambiguous. With the DNA end fitting TRBJ2-5 better, the J assignment may be wrong. Germline V CDR1 and CDR2: MNHEY, SMNVEV (reference sequence). The CDR3 extends over 13 amino acids. The CDR3 DNA is TGTGCCAGCAGTTTTGGACCTGGGGAGACCCAGTACTTC. Translating it yields CASSFGPGETQYF.

The chain combines TRBV7-2 with TRBJ1-1; D not resolved. V lost 1 base and J 2 bases, leaving 8 bases between the germline ends. This CDR3 comprises 14 residues. The germline CDR1 and CDR2 sequences are SGHTA and FQGNSA. The CDR3 here is CASSLEGINTEAFF. For the CDR3, the DNA is TGTGCCAGCAGCTTAGAGGGAATAAACACTGAAGCTTTCTTT.

Many counts were recorded for this clonotype. This sequence joins TRBV20-1 and TRBJ1-4; D gene unclear. CDR3 length equals 16 residues. CDR1 is DFQATT and CDR2 is SNEGSKA in the germline V gene (reference sequence). Trimming removed 0 bases from V and 0 bases from J, with 11 bases in between. The CDR3 DNA reads as TGCAGTGCTAGAGATCTGAAGAGGACAACTAATGAAAAACTGTTTTTT. Protein: CSARDLKRTTNEKLFF.

This clonotype came up a few times. V usage is TRBV6-1 and J usage is TRBJ2-7; weak D call: TRBD2 (7 bases). CDR1 and CDR2 from the germline V gene are MNHNS and SASEGT. The CDR3 length is 15 residues. Trimming removed 6 bases from V and 3 bases from J, with 18 bases in between. CDR3 loop: CASRGGTRGVYEQYF. CDR3 sequence (DNA): TGTGCCAGCAGGGGAGGGACACGGGGGGTCTACGAGCAGTACTTC.

This chain uses TRBV6-5 with TRBJ1-6; no firm D call. Germline lookup yields CDR1 MNHEY and CDR2 SVGAGI. This CDR3 comprises 15 residues. V lost 6 bases and J 8 bases, leaving 17 bases between the germline ends. The CDR3 sequence is CASRPPATPYSPLHF. The CDR3 DNA sequence: TGTGCCAGCAGACCTCCGGCGACCCCTTATTCACCCCTCCACTTT.

The rearrangement uses TRBV29-1 and TRBJ1-1; 7 positions agree with TRBD1. Germline V CDR1 and CDR2: SQVTM, ANQGSEA. Trimming at V came to 6 bases and at J to 2 bases, leaving 6 bases not matched to a gene. This CDR3 region has 13 residues. The CDR3 DNA reads as TGCAGCGTCGCGGGACAGCTCAACACTGAAGCTTTCTTT. It encodes CSVAGQLNTEAFF.